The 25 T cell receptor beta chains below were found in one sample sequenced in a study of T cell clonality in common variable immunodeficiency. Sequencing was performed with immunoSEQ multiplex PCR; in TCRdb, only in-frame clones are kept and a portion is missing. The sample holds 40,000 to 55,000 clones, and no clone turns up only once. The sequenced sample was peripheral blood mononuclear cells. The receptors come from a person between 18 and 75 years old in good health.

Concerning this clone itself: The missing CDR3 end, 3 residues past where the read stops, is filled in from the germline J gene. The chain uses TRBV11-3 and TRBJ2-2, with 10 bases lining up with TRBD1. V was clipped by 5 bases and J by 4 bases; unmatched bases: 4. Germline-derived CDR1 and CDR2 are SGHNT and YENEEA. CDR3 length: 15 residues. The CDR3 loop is CASSRQGAGTGELFF. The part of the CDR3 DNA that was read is TGTGCCAGCAGCCGACAGGGGGCGGGCACCGGGGAG.

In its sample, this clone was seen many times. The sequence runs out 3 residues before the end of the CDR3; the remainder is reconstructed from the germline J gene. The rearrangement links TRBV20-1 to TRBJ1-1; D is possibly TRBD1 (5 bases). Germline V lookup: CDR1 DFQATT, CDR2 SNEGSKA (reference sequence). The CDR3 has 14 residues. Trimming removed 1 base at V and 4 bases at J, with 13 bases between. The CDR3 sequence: CSARGSAGGTEAFF. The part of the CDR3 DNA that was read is TGCAGTGCTAGAGGTTCTGCCGGGGGCACTGAA.

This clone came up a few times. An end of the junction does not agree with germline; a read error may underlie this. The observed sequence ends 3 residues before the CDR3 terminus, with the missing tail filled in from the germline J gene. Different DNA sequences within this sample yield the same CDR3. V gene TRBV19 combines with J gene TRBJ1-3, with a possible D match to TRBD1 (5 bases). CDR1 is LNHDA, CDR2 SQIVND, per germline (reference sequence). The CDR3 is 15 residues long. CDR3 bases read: TGTGCCAGTAGTCCTTCAGGGAGCTCGGGAAACACT. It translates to CASSPSGSSGNT. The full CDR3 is CASSPSGSSGNTIYF.

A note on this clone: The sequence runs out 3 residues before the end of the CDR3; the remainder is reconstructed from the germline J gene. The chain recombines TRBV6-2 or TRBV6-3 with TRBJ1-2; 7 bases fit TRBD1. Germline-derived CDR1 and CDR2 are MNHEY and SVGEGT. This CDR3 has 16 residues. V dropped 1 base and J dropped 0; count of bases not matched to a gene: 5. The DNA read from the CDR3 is TGTGCCAGCAGTTACTTTGCAGGGGGAACTAACTATGGC. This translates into CASSYFAGGTNYG. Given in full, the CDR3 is CASSYFAGGTNYGYTF.

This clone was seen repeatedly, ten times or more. CDR3 loop: CASSEGAVTRYSNQPQHF. Incomplete CDR3 DNA: TGTGCCAGCAGTGAAGGGGCAGTCACCCGTTATAGCAATCAGCCC. The chain couples TRBV6-1 to TRBJ1-5, with unresolved D. The CDR3 is cut off 3 residues early in the read; its end comes from the germline J gene. The CDR3 extends over 18 amino acids. V lost 1 base to trimming and J lost 0 bases, with 16 bases between them. The germline V gene encodes CDR1 MNHNS and CDR2 SASEGT.

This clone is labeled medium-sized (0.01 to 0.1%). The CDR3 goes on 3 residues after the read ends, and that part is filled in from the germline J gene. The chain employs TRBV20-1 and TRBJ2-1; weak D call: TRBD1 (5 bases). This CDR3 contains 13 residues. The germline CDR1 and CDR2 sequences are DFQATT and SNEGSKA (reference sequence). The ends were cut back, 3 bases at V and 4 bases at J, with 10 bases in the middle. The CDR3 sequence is CSASRQTYNEQFF. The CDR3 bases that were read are TGCAGTGCTAGTCGACAGACATACAATGAG.

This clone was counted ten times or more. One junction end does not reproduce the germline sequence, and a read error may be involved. CDR3 residues: CASSPTTGNPEAFF. CDR3 bases read: TGCGCCAGCAGCCCGACCACAGGGAACCCTGAA. The rearrangement joins TRBV5-1 to TRBJ1-1; tentatively, D is TRBD1 (6 bases). The CDR3 is cut off 3 residues early in the read; its end comes from the germline J gene. Germline values: CDR1 SGHRS, CDR2 YFSETQ. This CDR3 region has 14 residues. The full variable domain, with the rest looked up from reference TRBV5-1 and TRBJ1-1, is KAGVTQTPRYLIKTRGQQVTLSCSPISGHRSVSWYQQTPGQGLQFLFEYFSETQRNKGNFPGRFSGRQFSNSRSEMNVSTLELGDSALYLCASSPTTGNPEAFFGQGTRLTVV.

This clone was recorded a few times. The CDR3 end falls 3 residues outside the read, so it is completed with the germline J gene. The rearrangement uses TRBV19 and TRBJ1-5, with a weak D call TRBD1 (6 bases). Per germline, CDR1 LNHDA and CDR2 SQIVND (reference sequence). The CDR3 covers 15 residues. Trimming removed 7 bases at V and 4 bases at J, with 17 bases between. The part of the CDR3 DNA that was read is TGTGCCAGTACCCCAACAGGGCCGGCAAATCAGCCC. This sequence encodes CASTPTGPANQP. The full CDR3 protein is CASTPTGPANQPQHF. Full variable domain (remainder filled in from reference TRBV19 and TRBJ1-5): DGGITQSPKYLFRKEGQNVTLSCEQNLNHDAMYWYRQDPGQGLRLIYYSQIVNDFQKGDIAEGYSVSREKKESFPLTVTSAQKNPTAFYLCASTPTGPANQPQHFGDGTRLSIL.

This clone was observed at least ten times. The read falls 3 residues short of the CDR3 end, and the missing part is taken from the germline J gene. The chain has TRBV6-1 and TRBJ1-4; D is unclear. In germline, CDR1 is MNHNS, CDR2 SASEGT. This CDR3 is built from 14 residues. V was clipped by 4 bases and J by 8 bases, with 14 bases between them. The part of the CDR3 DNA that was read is TGTGCCAGCAGTGGGAGTTCTAGGAAGGAAAAA. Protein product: CASSGSSRKEK. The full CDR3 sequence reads CASSGSSRKEKLFF.

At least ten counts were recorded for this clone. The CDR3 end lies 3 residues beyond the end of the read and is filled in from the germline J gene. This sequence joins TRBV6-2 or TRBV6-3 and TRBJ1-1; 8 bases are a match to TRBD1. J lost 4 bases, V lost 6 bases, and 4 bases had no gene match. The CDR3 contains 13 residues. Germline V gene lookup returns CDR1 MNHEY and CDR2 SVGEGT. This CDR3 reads CASSRDRGTEAFF. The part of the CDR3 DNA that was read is TGTGCCAGCAGCCGCGACAGGGGCACTGAA.

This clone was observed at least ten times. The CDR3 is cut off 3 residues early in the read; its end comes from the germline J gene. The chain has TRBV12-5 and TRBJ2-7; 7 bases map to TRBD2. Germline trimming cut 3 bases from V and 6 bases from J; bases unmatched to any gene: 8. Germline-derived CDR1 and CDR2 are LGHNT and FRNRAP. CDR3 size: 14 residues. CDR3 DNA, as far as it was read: TGTGCTAGTGGTTTCCGGGCGGGGGTAGGCGAG. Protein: CASGFRAGVGE. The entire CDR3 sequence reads CASGFRAGVGEQYF.

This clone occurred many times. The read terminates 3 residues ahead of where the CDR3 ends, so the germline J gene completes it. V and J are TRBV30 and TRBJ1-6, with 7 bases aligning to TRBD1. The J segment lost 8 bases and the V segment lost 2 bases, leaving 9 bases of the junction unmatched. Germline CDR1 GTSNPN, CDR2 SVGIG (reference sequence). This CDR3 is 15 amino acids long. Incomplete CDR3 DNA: TGTGCCTGGAGTTTGAGGGGAACAGGGGATTCACCC. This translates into CAWSLRGTGDSP. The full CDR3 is CAWSLRGTGDSPLHF.

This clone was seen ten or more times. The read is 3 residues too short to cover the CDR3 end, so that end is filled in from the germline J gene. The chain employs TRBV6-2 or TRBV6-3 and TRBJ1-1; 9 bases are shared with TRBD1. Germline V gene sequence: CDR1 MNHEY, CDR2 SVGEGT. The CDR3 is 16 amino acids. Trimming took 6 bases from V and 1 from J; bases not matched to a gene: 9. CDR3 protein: CASSPLLGQGNTEAFF. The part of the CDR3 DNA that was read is TGTGCCAGCAGCCCCTTGCTGGGACAGGGGAACACTGAA.

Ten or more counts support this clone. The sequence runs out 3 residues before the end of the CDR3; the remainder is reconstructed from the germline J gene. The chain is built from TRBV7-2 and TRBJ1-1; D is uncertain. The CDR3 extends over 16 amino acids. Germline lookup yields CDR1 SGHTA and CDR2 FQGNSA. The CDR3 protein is CASSLAPQSVGSEAFF. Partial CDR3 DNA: TGTGCCAGCAGCTTAGCCCCACAGTCGGTAGGCTCGGAA.

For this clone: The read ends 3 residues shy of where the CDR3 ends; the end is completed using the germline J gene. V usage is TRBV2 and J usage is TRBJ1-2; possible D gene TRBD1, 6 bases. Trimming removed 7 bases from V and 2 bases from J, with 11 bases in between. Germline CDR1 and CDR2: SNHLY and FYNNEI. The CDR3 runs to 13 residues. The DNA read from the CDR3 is TGTGCCAGCATTCGGGACACCAACTATGGC. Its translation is CASIRDTNYG. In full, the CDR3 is CASIRDTNYGYTF.

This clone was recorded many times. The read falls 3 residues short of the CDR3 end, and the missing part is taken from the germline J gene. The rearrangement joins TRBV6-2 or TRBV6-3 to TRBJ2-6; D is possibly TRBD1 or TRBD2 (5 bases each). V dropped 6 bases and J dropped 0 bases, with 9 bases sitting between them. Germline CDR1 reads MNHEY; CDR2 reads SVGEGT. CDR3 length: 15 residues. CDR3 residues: CASRKRGSGANVLTF. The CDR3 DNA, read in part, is TGTGCCAGCAGGAAGAGGGGCTCTGGGGCCAACGTC.

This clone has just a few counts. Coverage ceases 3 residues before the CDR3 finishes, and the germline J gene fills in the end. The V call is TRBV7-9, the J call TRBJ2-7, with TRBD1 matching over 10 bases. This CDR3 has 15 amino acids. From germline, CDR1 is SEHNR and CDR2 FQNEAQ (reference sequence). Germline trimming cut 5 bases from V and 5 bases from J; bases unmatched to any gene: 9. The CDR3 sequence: CASSLQTGGVDEQYF. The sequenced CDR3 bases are TGTGCCAGCAGCCTGCAGACAGGGGGCGTGGACGAG.

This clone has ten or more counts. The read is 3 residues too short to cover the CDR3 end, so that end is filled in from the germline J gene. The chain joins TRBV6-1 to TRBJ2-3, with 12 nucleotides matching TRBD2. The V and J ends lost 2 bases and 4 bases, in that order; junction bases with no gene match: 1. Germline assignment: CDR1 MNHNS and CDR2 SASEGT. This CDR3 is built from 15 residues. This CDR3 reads CASSERLAGADTQYF. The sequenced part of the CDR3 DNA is TGTGCCAGCAGTGAAAGACTAGCGGGGGCAGATACG.

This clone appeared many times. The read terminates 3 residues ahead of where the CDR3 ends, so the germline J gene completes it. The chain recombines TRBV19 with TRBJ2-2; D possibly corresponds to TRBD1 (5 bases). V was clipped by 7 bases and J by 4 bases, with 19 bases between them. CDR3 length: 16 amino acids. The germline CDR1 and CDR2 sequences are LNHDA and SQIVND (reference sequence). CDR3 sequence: CASTKQARRSTGELFF. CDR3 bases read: TGTGCCAGTACCAAACAGGCTAGAAGGAGCACCGGGGAG.

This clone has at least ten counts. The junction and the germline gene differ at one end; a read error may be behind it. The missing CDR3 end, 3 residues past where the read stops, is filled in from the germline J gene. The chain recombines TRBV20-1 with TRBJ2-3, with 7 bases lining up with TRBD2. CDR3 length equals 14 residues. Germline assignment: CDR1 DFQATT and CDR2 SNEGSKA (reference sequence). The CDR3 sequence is CSASGAGSTETQYF. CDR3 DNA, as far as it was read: TGCAGTGCTAGCGGAGCGGGGTCTACAGAGACG.

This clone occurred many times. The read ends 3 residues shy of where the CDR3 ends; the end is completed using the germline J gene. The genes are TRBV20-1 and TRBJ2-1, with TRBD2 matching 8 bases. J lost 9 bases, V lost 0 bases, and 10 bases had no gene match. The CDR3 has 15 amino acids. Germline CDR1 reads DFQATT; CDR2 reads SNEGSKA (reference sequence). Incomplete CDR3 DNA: TGCAGTGCTAGAGATCCGGCTCGGGGGGGCGGTGAG. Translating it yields CSARDPARGGGE. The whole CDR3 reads CSARDPARGGGEQFF.

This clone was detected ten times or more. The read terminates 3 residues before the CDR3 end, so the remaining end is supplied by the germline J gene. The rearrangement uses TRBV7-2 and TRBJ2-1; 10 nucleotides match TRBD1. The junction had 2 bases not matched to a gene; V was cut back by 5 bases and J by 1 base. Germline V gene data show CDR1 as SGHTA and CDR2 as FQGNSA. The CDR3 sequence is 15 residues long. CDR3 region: CASSRDRGSYNEQFF. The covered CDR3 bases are TGTGCCAGCAGCAGGGACAGGGGTTCCTACAATGAG.

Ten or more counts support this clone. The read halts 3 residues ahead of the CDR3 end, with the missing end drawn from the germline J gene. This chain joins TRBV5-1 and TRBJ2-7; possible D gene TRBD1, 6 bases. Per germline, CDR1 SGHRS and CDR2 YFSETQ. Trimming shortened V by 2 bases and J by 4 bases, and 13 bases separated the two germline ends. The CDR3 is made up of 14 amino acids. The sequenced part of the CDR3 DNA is TGCGCCAGCAGCTTAAGGGCCCAGGGGTACGAG. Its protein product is CASSLRAQGYE. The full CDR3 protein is CASSLRAQGYEQYF.

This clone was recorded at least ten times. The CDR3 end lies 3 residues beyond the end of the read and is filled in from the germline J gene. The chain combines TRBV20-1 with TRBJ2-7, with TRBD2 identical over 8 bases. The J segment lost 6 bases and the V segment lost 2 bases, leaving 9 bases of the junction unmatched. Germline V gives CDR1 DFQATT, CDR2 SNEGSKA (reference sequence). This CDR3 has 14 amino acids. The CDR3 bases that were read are TGCAGTGCTAGAATTTCAGGGCTAGCGGGCGAG. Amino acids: CSARISGLAGE. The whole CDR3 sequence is CSARISGLAGEQYF.

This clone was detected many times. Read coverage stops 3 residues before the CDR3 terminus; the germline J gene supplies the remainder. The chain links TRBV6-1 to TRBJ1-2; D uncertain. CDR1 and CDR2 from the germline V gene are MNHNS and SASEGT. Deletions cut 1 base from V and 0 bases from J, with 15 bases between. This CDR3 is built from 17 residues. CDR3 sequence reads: CASSEGARHSANYGYTF. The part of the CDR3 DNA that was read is TGTGCCAGCAGTGAAGGGGCCCGACACTCAGCTAACTATGGC.